This T cell receptor (beta chain) was found in a study of T cell repertoires in cytomegalovirus infection. Study background: It can be stated that public TCR beta signatures indicated CMV infection as well as a matching HLA type.

MiXCR, run by TCRdb on the reads, gives a single entry per CDR3 protein. The data contain roughly 920,000 distinct CDR3 sequences, 25% to 40% of them seen just once; the ten biggest clones take up around 15%. Per the germline V gene, CDR1 is SGHTA and CDR2 is FQGNSA. The CDR3 loop spans 16 amino acids. The ends were cut back, 1 base at V and 1 base at J, with 11 bases in the middle. Regarding this clonotype: Its target is unknown.

The source of this sequence is a human donor in good health (CMV status not recorded). Some clones in this sample may be carry-over from other donors' samples. Here the sequenced sample was cultured CD8+ T cells from PBMCs, taken from culture after CMV antigen stimulation. The chain is built from TRBV7-2 and TRBJ1-5, with D possibly being TRBD1 (6 bases). This chain's CDR3 is CASSLGVRGSNQPQHF. The CDR3 coding sequence is TGTGCCAGCAGCTTAGGGGTCAGGGGAAGCAATCAGCCCCAGCATTTT.